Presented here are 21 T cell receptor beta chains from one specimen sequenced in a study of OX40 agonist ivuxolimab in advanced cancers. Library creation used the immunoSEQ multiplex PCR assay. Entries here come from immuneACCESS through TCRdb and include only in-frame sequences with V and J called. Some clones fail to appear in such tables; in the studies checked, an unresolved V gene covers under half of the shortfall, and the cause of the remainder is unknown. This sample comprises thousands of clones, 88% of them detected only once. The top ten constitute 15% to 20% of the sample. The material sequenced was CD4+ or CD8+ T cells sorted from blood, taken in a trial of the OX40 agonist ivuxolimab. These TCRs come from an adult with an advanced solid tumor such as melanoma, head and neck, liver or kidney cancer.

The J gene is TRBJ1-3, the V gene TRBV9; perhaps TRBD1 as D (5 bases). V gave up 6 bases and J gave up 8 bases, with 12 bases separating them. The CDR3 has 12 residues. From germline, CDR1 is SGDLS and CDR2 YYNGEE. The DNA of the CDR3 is TGTGCCAGCAAAGACAGTTCCCACACCATATATTTT. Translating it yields CASKDSSHTIYF.

The CDR3 region is CASSATGTPEAFF. CDR3 sequence (DNA): TGTGCCAGCAGCGCTACAGGGACCCCTGAAGCTTTCTTT. The chain employs TRBV11-2 and TRBJ1-1; D might be TRBD1 (6 bases). Trimming took 5 bases from V and 6 from J, leaving 13 bases between them. This CDR3 has 13 residues. CDR1 and CDR2 (germline): SGHAT, FQNNGV.

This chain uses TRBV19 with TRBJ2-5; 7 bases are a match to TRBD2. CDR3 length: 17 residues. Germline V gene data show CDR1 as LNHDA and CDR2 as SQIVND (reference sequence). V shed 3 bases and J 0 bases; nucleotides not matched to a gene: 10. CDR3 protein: CASSIRRGIRYQETQYF. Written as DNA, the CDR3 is TGTGCCAGTAGTATCCGGCGGGGGATCAGGTACCAAGAGACCCAGTACTTC.

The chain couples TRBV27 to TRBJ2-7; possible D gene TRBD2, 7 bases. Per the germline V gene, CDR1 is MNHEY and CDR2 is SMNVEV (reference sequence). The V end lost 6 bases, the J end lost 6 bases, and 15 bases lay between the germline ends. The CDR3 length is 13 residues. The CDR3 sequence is CASSPGGRAEQYF. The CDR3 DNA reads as TGTGCCAGCAGCCCGGGGGGCCGTGCCGAGCAGTACTTC.

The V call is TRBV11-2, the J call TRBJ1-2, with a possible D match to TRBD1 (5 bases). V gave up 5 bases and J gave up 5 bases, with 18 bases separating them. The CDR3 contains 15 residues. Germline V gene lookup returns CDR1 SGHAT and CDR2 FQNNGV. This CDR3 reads CASSQRSGTRYGYTF. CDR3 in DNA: TGTGCCAGCAGCCAACGATCAGGGACTCGATATGGCTACACCTTC.

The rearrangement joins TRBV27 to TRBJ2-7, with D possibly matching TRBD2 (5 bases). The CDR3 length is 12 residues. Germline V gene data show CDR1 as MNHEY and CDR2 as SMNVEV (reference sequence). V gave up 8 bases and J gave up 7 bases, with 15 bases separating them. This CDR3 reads CASGEYLVEQYF. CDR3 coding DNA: TGTGCCAGCGGGGAGTACCTGGTGGAGCAGTACTTC.

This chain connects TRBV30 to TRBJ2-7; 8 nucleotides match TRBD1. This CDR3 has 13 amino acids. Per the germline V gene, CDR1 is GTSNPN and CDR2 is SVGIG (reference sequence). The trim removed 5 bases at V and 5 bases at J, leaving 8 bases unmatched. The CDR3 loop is CAWLGAGGNEQYF. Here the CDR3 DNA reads TGTGCCTGGCTCGGGGCAGGGGGCAACGAGCAGTACTTC.

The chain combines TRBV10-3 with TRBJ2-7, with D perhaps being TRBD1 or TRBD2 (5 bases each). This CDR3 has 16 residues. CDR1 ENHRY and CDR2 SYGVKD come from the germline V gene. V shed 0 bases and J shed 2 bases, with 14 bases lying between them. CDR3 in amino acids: CAISESPGTPTYEQYF. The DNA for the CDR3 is TGTGCCATCAGTGAGTCACCCGGGACGCCCACCTACGAGCAGTACTTC.

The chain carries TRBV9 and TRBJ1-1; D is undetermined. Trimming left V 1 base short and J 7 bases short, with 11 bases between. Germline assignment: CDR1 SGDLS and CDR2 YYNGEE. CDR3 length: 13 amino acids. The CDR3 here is CASSVIDRNEAFF. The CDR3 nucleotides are TGTGCCAGCAGCGTAATAGATCGGAATGAAGCTTTCTTT.

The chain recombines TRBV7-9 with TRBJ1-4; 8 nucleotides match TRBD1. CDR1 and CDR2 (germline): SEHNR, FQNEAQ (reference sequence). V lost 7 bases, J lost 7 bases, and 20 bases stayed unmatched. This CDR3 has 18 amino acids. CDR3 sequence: CASNPAKAGGVEGEKLFF. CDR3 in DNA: TGTGCCAGCAACCCCGCCAAGGCAGGGGGCGTAGAAGGTGAAAAACTGTTTTTT.

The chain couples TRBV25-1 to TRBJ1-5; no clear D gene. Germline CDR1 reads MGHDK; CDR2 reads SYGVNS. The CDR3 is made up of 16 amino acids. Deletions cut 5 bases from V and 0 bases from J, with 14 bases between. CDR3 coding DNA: TGTGCCAGCAGTCATCATGCGTGGAATAGCAATCAGCCCCAGCATTTT. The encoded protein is CASSHHAWNSNQPQHF.

The CDR3, as DNA: TGTGCCAGCAGCCCCATCGGAAGCGAGCAGTACTTC. Protein product: CASSPIGSEQYF. The chain carries TRBV27 and TRBJ2-7; D is ambiguous. Germline lookup yields CDR1 MNHEY and CDR2 SMNVEV (reference sequence). The V gene lost 6 bases and the J gene lost 6 bases, with 12 bases spanning the gap. The CDR3 contains 12 residues.

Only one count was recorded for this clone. The CDR3 loop reads CASWNTILIYGYTF. CDR3 bases: TGTGCCAGCTGGAACACGATATTGATCTATGGCTACACCTTC. The gene calls are TRBV9 and TRBJ1-2; the D is unclear. This CDR3 contains 14 residues. The germline gives CDR1 SGDLS, CDR2 YYNGEE. The V end was cut by 7 bases, the J end by 4 bases, with 17 bases between.

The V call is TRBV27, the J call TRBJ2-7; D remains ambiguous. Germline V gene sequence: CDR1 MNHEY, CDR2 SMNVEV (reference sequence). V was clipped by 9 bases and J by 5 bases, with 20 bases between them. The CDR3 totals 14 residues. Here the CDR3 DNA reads TGTGCCAGTATTTCGACCGCCGATCCCCACGAGCAGTACTTC. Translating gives CASISTADPHEQYF.

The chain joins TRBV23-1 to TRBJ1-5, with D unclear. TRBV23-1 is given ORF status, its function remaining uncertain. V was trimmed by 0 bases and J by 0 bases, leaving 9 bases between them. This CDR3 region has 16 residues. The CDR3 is CASSQSGVNSNQPQHF. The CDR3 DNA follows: TGCGCCAGCAGTCAATCTGGAGTGAATAGCAATCAGCCCCAGCATTTT.

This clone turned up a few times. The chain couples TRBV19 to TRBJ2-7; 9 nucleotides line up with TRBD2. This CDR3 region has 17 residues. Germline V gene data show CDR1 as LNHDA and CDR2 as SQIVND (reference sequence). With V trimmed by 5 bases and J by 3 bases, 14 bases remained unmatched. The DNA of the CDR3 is TGTGCCAGTAGTGGGACTTGGAGCGGGAGGATTTACTACGAGCAGTACTTC. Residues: CASSGTWSGRIYYEQYF.

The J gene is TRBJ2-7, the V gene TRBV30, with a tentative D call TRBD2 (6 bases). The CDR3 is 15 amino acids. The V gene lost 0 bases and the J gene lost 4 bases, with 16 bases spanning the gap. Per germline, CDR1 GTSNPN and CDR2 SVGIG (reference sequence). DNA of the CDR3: TGTGCCTGGAGTGTACTTTCGGGGGTCGGGTACGAGCAGTACTTC. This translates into CAWSVLSGVGYEQYF. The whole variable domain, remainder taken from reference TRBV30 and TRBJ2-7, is SQTIHQWPATLVQPVGSPLSLECTVEGTSNPNLYWYRQAAGRGLQLLFYSVGIGQISSEVPQNLSASRPQDRQFILSSKKLLLSDSGFYLCAWSVLSGVGYEQYFGPGTRLTVT.

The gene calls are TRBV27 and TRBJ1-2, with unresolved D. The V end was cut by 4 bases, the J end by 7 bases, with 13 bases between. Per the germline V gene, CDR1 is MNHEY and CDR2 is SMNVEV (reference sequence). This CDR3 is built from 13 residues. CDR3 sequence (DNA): TGTGCCAGCAGTTCAACCATGAGTGGTGGCTACACCTTC. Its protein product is CASSSTMSGGYTF.

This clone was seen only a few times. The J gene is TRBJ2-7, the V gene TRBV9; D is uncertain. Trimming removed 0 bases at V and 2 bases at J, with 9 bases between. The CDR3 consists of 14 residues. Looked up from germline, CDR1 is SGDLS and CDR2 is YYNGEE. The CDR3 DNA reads TGTGCCAGCAGCGTAGCGGTATTCCCCTACGAGCAGTACTTC. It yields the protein CASSVAVFPYEQYF.

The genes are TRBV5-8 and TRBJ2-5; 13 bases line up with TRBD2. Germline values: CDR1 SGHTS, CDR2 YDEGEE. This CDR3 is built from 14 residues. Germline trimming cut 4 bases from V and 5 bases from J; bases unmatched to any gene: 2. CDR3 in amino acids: CASSRTSGGETQYF. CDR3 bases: TGTGCCAGCAGCCGGACTAGCGGGGGTGAGACCCAGTACTTC.

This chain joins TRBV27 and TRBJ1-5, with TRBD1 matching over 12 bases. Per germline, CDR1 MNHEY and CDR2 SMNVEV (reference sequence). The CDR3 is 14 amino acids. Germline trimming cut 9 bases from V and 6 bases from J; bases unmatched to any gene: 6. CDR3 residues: CASKKGQGAQPQHF. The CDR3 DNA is TGTGCCAGTAAAAAGGGACAGGGGGCTCAGCCCCAGCATTTT.